This TCR beta chain came from a study of cytomegalovirus exposure and HLA in healthy donors. General study results and limits: TCR beta V- and J-gene trimming was later associated with a missense DCLRE1C variant. As was reported, the classifier diagnosed cytomegalovirus status with high specificity and sensitivity.

To note about this clone: Its antigen is as yet unknown.

Trimming left V 3 bases short and J 3 bases short, with 17 bases between. The germline gives CDR1 MNHEY, CDR2 SVGAGI. There are 16 residues in the CDR3. This PCR relied on a set of 60 Vbeta primers and 13 Jbeta primers. Authors' processing steps: Around 10 million shared chains were among 80 million or so unique TCR beta chains counted in a later analysis. Some clones are missing from TCRdb's copy, which holds only in-frame ones; the method was immunoSEQ multiplex PCR. That table supplies the V and J calls and clone size; D and trimming were determined from the DNA. This sample has around 150,000 clones, with about 70% found just once. Despite likely unrecorded immune exposures, the donors were nominally healthy at the time of sampling.

Sample: PBMCs. The chain has TRBV6-5 and TRBJ1-1, with D unresolved. This receptor was obtained from a man aged 55-75 years in good health and CMV-seronegative. DNA of the CDR3: TGTGCCAGCAGTTATCTAAATCGGGGTTTCGACACTGAAGCTTTCTTT. Translation gives CASSYLNRGFDTEAFF.